This is a list of T cell receptor beta chains from one sample in a study of radiation and T cells in renal cell carcinoma. TCRdb's table, derived via immunoSEQ multiplex PCR, lists solely in-frame clones and lacks some. The data contain roughly 10,000 clones, over 50% of them singletons. The source was tumor tissue, collected from a patient whose treatment was nephrectomy without radiotherapy. The receptor source for this set is a man between 35 and 55 years old with renal cell carcinoma. CDR3s include the opening cysteine and the closing phenylalanine or tryptophan. The D gene is left open where the match is weak. Part of the rows lack a size; the others show once, few, many or a class for expanded clones.

D	V	size	J	CDR3	DNA
NA	TRBV21-1	NA	TRBJ2-7	CASSNSVFGYEQYF	TGTGCCAGCAGCAATAGCGTCTTTGGCTACGAGCAGTACTTC
TRBD2	TRBV30	NA	TRBJ2-2	CAWMGGMSTGELFF	TGTGCCTGGATGGGGGGGATGAGCACCGGGGAGCTGTTTTTT
NA	TRBV4-1	once	TRBJ1-6	CASSQGPVDNSPLHF	TGCGCCAGCAGCCAAGGGCCAGTCGATAATTCACCCCTCCACTTT
TRBD1	TRBV4-1	NA	TRBJ2-4	CASSQRGTGGIAKNIQYF	TGCGCCAGCAGCCAAAGGGGGACAGGGGGTATAGCCAAAAACATTCAGTACTTC
TRBD1	TRBV10-3	NA	TRBJ2-1	CAINRQGALNNEQFF	TGTGCCATCAATCGACAGGGGGCGCTAAATAATGAGCAGTTCTTC
TRBD1	TRBV19	NA	TRBJ2-7	CASSELGQGAYEQYF	TGTGCCAGTAGCGAATTGGGACAGGGAGCGTACGAGCAGTACTTC
NA	TRBV30	medium-sized	TRBJ1-4	CAWSPGPGEKLFF	TGTGCCTGGTCGCCCGGCCCTGGGGAAAAACTGTTTTTT
NA	TRBV15	NA	TRBJ2-1	CATSRVDYNEQFF	TGTGCCACCAGCAGAGTCGACTACAATGAGCAGTTCTTC
NA	TRBV6-1	NA	TRBJ2-5	CASSVQIQETQYF	TGTGCCAGCAGTGTACAGATTCAAGAGACCCAGTACTTC
TRBD2	TRBV7-6	few	TRBJ2-2	CASSRGAGGTGELFF	TGTGCCAGCAGCCGCGGGGCGGGAGGGACCGGGGAGCTGTTTTTT
NA	TRBV11-2	NA	TRBJ1-1	CASSLELVGTEAFF	TGTGCCAGCAGCTTAGAGTTGGTTGGCACTGAAGCTTTCTTT
TRBD1	TRBV9	NA	TRBJ2-2	CASSPRGPQNTGELFF	TGTGCCAGCAGTCCCAGGGGGCCCCAGAACACCGGGGAGCTGTTTTTT
NA	TRBV13	NA	TRBJ1-5	CASSFWGQPQHF	TGTGCCAGCAGCTTCTGGGGACAGCCCCAGCATTTT
NA	TRBV29-1	few	TRBJ2-2	CSVLPGYTGELFF	TGCAGCGTTCTACCGGGGTACACCGGGGAGCTGTTTTTT
NA	TRBV2	NA	TRBJ1-5	CASSEGQGGNQPQHF	TGTGCCAGCAGTGAAGGGCAGGGCGGGAATCAGCCCCAGCATTTT
NA	TRBV2	few	TRBJ1-5	CASSEGGWIDNQPQHF	TGTGCCAGCAGTGAAGGGGGCTGGATAGACAATCAGCCCCAGCATTTT